Listed here are 21 T cell receptor beta chains from one sample, sequenced in a study of blood T cell repertoires in COVID-19. The table came from immunoSEQ multiplex PCR; TCRdb's copy has only in-frame clones and leaves some out. The sample records hundreds of thousands of clones, around nine tenths being singletons. Sequencing input: peripheral blood. The source is a man in his fifties or sixties who had recovered from COVID-19.

The chain links TRBV4-2 to TRBJ2-3; maybe TRBD2 (6 bases). Deletions cut 0 bases from V and 0 bases from J, with 13 bases between. Germline CDR1 LGHNA, CDR2 YNFKEQ. The CDR3 runs 17 residues. CDR3: CASSQDPAGTSTDTQYF. The CDR3 nucleotides are TGTGCCAGCAGCCAAGATCCCGCGGGGACTAGCACAGATACGCAGTATTTT.

The J gene is TRBJ1-5, the V gene TRBV18, with D possibly being TRBD1 (6 bases). The V gene's germline CDR1 is KGHSH and CDR2 LQKENI. The CDR3 has 13 residues. With 3 bases removed from V and 7 bases from J, the gap between germline ends came to 10 bases. The CDR3 region has the DNA TGTGCCAGCTCACCTATCCAGGGGCAGCCCCAGCATTTT. Its protein product is CASSPIQGQPQHF.

The genes are TRBV19 and TRBJ1-4; 7 nucleotides agree with TRBD1. Germline V CDR1 and CDR2: LNHDA, SQIVND (reference sequence). This CDR3 spans 15 amino acids. V dropped 2 bases and J dropped 8; count of bases not matched to a gene: 8. CDR3 in DNA: TGTGCCAGTAGTATACAGGGGGGACGGATGGAAAAACTGTTTTTT. This encodes CASSIQGGRMEKLFF.

This clone has only a few counts. This chain links TRBV3-1 (or the pseudogene TRBV3-2) with TRBJ1-3, with D uncertain. Germline V gene data show CDR1 as LGHDT and CDR2 as YNNKEL (reference sequence). The CDR3 length is 15 residues. The V and J ends lost 0 bases and 0 bases respectively, with 6 bases between them. The CDR3 sequence: CASSQDRSSGNTIYF. CDR3 in DNA: TGTGCCAGCAGCCAAGATCGCAGCTCTGGAAACACCATATATTTT.

This clone was counted between two and nine times. This sequence joins TRBV5-6 and TRBJ2-7; maybe TRBD2 (6 bases). Looked up from germline, CDR1 is SGHDT and CDR2 is YYEEEE. This CDR3 spans 15 amino acids. The V gene lost 2 bases and the J gene lost 1 base, with 13 bases spanning the gap. CDR3 loop: CASSFRTTNSYEQYF. The CDR3 DNA reads as TGTGCCAGCAGCTTCAGGACTACAAATTCCTACGAGCAGTACTTC.

The chain combines TRBV4-3 with TRBJ2-5; the match to TRBD2 covers 14 bases. Germline CDR1 reads LGHNA; CDR2 reads YSLEER. The CDR3 has 18 amino acids. V shed 4 bases, J shed 6 bases, and the junction held 13 bases outside the gene matches. Here the CDR3 DNA reads TGCGCCAGCAGCCGAGCCAAAGCCGGACTAGCGGGGGGCCAGACCCAGTACTTC. It translates to CASSRAKAGLAGGQTQYF.

The gene calls are TRBV28 and TRBJ1-5; no clear D gene. V lost 9 bases and J lost 3, with 12 bases in between. The CDR3 sequence is 13 residues long. CDR1 is MDHEN, CDR2 SYDVKM, per germline. The DNA of the CDR3 is TGTGCCAGTTGGACTAGGTACAATCAGCCCCAGCATTTT. Translating it yields CASWTRYNQPQHF.

The chain couples TRBV5-1 to TRBJ2-7; 7 bases line up with TRBD2. With V trimmed by 4 bases and J by 2 bases, 6 bases remained unmatched. CDR1 and CDR2 (germline): SGHRS, YFSETQ. This CDR3 spans 14 amino acids. CDR3 loop: CASSAKGTTYEQYF. The CDR3 DNA sequence: TGCGCCAGCAGCGCCAAGGGGACTACCTACGAGCAGTACTTC. Based on the CDR3 plus reference TRBV5-1 and TRBJ2-7, the full variable domain is KAGVTQTPRYLIKTRGQQVTLSCSPISGHRSVSWYQQTPGQGLQFLFEYFSETQRNKGNFPGRFSGRQFSNSRSEMNVSTLELGDSALYLCASSAKGTTYEQYFGPGTRLTVT.

The V and J genes are TRBV19 and TRBJ1-1, with D unresolved. Germline CDR1 is LNHDA and CDR2 is SQIVND (reference sequence). With 3 bases removed from V and 1 base from J, the gap between germline ends came to 9 bases. The CDR3 runs 14 residues. The CDR3 is CASSIAAENTEAFF. The CDR3 region has the DNA TGTGCCAGTAGTATCGCAGCGGAGAACACTGAAGCTTTCTTT.

This chain uses TRBV2 with TRBJ2-7, with D perhaps matching TRBD1 (6 bases). CDR3 length equals 13 residues. Trimming pared 7 bases from V and 3 bases from J, leaving 13 bases between. Germline V gives CDR1 SNHLY, CDR2 FYNNEI. The CDR3 coding sequence is TGTGCCAGCACCAACGGACAGAACTACGAGCAGTACTTC. It encodes CASTNGQNYEQYF.

The chain has TRBV19 and TRBJ2-7; TRBD1 is a possible D gene (5 bases). Trimming pared 8 bases from V and 3 bases from J, leaving 20 bases between. This CDR3 is built from 15 residues. Germline CDR1 and CDR2: LNHDA and SQIVND (reference sequence). The CDR3 nucleotides read TGTGCCAGTTCAGCGTCTCCCGTCCAGGGCTACGAGCAGTACTTC. This codes for CASSASPVQGYEQYF.

The chain recombines TRBV5-4 with TRBJ1-3; 7 bases line up with TRBD1. Germline V lookup: CDR1 SGHNT, CDR2 YYREEE (reference sequence). Trimming at V came to 1 base and at J to 0 bases, leaving 4 bases not matched to a gene. CDR3 length: 16 residues. CDR3 in amino acids: CASSLKDRPSGNTIYF. CDR3 DNA: TGTGCCAGCAGCTTGAAGGACAGGCCCTCTGGAAACACCATATATTTT.

Here the CDR3 DNA reads TGTGCCAGCAGTCTAGGGGAGGGAGATACGCAGTATTTT. Translating it yields CASSLGEGDTQYF. The chain couples TRBV6-2 or TRBV6-3 to TRBJ2-3; 7 bases line up with TRBD2. CDR1 MNHEY and CDR2 SVGEGT come from the germline V gene. This CDR3 has 13 residues. V was clipped by 5 bases and J by 5 bases; unmatched bases: 4.

This rearrangement joins TRBV15 to TRBJ2-1, with 15 bases lining up with TRBD2. V was pared by 0 bases and J by 6 bases, with 12 bases of the junction left unmatched. Germline lookup yields CDR1 LNHNV and CDR2 YYDKDF (reference sequence). CDR3 length equals 20 residues. CDR3 residues: CATSRDAGTSGGLKGNEQFF. CDR3 coding DNA: TGTGCCACCAGCAGAGATGCCGGGACTAGCGGGGGGCTAAAGGGCAATGAGCAGTTCTTC. The complete variable domain, with remaining parts taken from reference TRBV15 and TRBJ2-1, reads DAMVIQNPRYQVTQFGKPVTLSCSQTLNHNVMYWYQQKSSQAPKLLFHYYDKDFNNEADTPDNFQSRRPNTSFCFLDIRSPGLGDTAMYLCATSRDAGTSGGLKGNEQFFGPGTRLTVL.

The CDR3 DNA reads as TGTGCCAGCAGCGTGGCAGGGCCGGGCACTGAAGCTTTCTTT. This encodes CASSVAGPGTEAFF. The gene calls are TRBV9 and TRBJ1-1, with D maybe TRBD1 (5 bases). The germline gives CDR1 SGDLS, CDR2 YYNGEE. Deletions cut 2 bases from V and 4 bases from J, with 12 bases between. This CDR3 comprises 14 residues.

This clone has only one observation. The chain links TRBV10-3 to TRBJ2-1, with TRBD2 identical over 7 bases. Germline CDR1 is ENHRY and CDR2 is SYGVKD. This CDR3 contains 17 residues. V lost 0 bases, J lost 4 bases, and 9 bases stayed unmatched. The CDR3 DNA follows: TGTGCCATCAGTGAGTCAGGAAGGGCGGGGGAGTACAATGAGCAGTTCTTC. Translation gives CAISESGRAGEYNEQFF.

The rearrangement joins TRBV7-6 to TRBJ2-6, with a weak D call TRBD2 (5 bases). The CDR3 runs 18 residues. V gave up 5 bases and J gave up 2 bases, with 19 bases separating them. Germline V lookup: CDR1 SGHVS, CDR2 FNYEAQ. The DNA for the CDR3 is TGTGCCAGCAGCGCCGTTTCGGGGTATGGGGCTGGGGCCAACGTCCTGACTTTC. It encodes CASSAVSGYGAGANVLTF.

V gene TRBV3-1 (or the pseudogene TRBV3-2) combines with J gene TRBJ2-3, with D perhaps matching TRBD2 (6 bases). CDR3 length equals 15 residues. The ends were cut back, 2 bases at V and 4 bases at J, with 13 bases in the middle. Germline V gives CDR1 LGHDT, CDR2 YNNKEL (reference sequence). CDR3 DNA sequence: TGTGCCAGCAGCCAAAATCTGGGAGGAGCAGATACGCAGTATTTT. Its protein is CASSQNLGGADTQYF.

The V call is TRBV10-2, the J call TRBJ1-2, with D possibly being TRBD1 (5 bases). The germline CDR1 and CDR2 sequences are WSHSY and SAAADI. V lost 4 bases and J 8 bases, leaving 11 bases between the germline ends. The CDR3 spans 12 residues. This CDR3 reads CASSGQLRGYTF. The CDR3 nucleotides are TGCGCCAGCAGTGGACAGTTACGGGGCTACACCTTC.

CDR3 nucleotides: TGTGCCACCAGTGGAGGGACAGGGGTCAATGAGCAGTTCTTC. Amino acid sequence: CATSGGTGVNEQFF. The chain carries TRBV24-1 and TRBJ2-1, with 10 bases fitting TRBD1. J lost 6 bases, V lost 5 bases, and 3 bases had no gene match. The CDR3 totals 14 residues. Germline V gives CDR1 KGHDR, CDR2 SFDVKD.

This clone was counted a single time. This sequence joins TRBV7-3 and TRBJ1-2; D may be TRBD1 (6 bases). Germline V gene lookup returns CDR1 SGHTA and CDR2 FQGTGA. Trimming removed 5 bases from V and 7 bases from J, with 14 bases in between. There are 13 residues in the CDR3. The CDR3 sequence is CASSPLRRGGYTF. CDR3 coding DNA: TGTGCCAGCAGCCCACTCCGCAGGGGTGGCTACACCTTC.